The rows below give T cell receptor beta chains drawn from one sample of a study of shared clonotypes between healthy human individuals. Generated by immunoSEQ multiplex PCR, the TCRdb table keeps only in-frame clones and is missing some. The repertoire holds about 1.1 million clones, around 82% seen once, with 0.4% to 0.55% in the top ten. Sample: memory CD4+ T cells from PBMCs. The receptors originated from a man between 18 and 35 years old in good health. Some clones in this sample may be carry-over from other donors' samples. Each CDR3 is given with its conserved first and last residue. The order of the fields is J gene, D gene, V gene, clone size, CDR3 protein, CDR3 DNA. A D gene is named only where the DNA matches it firmly. Size tells how often a clone was seen (once, few, many) or the class of an expanded clone, and some rows leave it out.

TRBJ2-7 | - | TRBV5-1 | - | CASSLVLAAEQYF | TGCGCCAGCAGCTTGGTATTAGCGGCCGAGCAGTACTTC
TRBJ1-2 | - | TRBV30 | few | CAWSVRQGYGYTF | TGTGCCTGGAGTGTCAGGCAGGGGTATGGCTACACCTTC
TRBJ1-5 | - | TRBV6-5 | few | CASSPFGGVGQPQHF | TGTGCCAGCAGTCCCTTCGGCGGGGTCGGTCAGCCCCAGCATTTT
TRBJ2-1 | TRBD2 | TRBV6-6 | - | CASRKAGLAGGKQFF | TGTGCCAGCAGAAAAGCAGGGCTAGCGGGAGGAAAACAGTTCTTC
TRBJ2-7 | - | TRBV11-3 | - | CASSLLAEDEQYF | TGTGCCAGCAGCTTATTGGCGGAGGACGAGCAGTACTTC
TRBJ1-5 | - | TRBV30 | - | CAWATGSDQPQHF | TGTGCCTGGGCTACAGGGTCCGATCAGCCCCAGCATTTT
TRBJ2-7 | - | TRBV5-1 | - | CASSLAGVTIYEQYF | TGCGCCAGCAGCTTGGCCGGGGTAACCATATACGAGCAGTACTTC
TRBJ1-1 | - | TRBV4-1 | - | CASRGTPMNTEAFF | TGCGCCAGCAGAGGGACACCCATGAACACTGAAGCTTTCTTT
TRBJ1-1 | - | TRBV7-9 | - | CASSFGAGWNGVVNTEAFF | TGTGCCAGCAGCTTCGGGGCAGGATGGAATGGGGTGGTGAACACTGAAGCTTTCTTT
TRBJ2-1 | TRBD2 | TRBV11-2 | few | CASSPIAGISYNEQFF | TGTGCCAGCAGCCCCATAGCGGGAATCTCCTACAATGAGCAGTTCTTC
TRBJ2-7 | - | TRBV6-1 | - | CASSEVLAGGYEQYF | TGTGCCAGCAGTGAAGTCTTGGCTGGAGGCTACGAGCAGTACTTC
TRBJ2-6 | - | TRBV7-3 | - | CASSIDRGGANVLTF | TGTGCCAGCAGTATTGATAGGGGCGGGGCCAACGTCCTGACTTTC
TRBJ1-1 | - | TRBV18 | - | CASSPGGRDTEAFF | TGTGCCAGCTCACCAGGGGGTAGGGACACTGAAGCTTTCTTT
TRBJ2-3 | - | TRBV5-4 | - | CASSFDFSRDTQYF | TGTGCCAGCAGCTTCGACTTTTCGCGGGATACGCAGTATTTT
TRBJ2-6 | - | TRBV19 | many | CASSSPGQGVSGANVLTF | TGTGCCAGTAGTTCTCCGGGACAAGGGGTCTCTGGGGCCAACGTCCTGACTTTC
TRBJ2-1 | - | TRBV28 | - | CASSFRQSYNEQFF | TGTGCCAGCAGTTTTAGGCAGTCGTACAATGAGCAGTTCTTC
TRBJ1-1 | - | TRBV7-9 | - | CASSPFRGDGSTEAFF | TGTGCCAGCAGCCCATTTAGGGGGGATGGAAGTACTGAAGCTTTCTTT
TRBJ1-1 | - | TRBV14 | - | CASSQNPDYWQATEAFF | TGTGCCAGCAGCCAAAACCCAGACTATTGGCAGGCCACTGAAGCTTTCTTT
TRBJ2-5 | - | TRBV5-1 | once | CASSPDETQYF | TGCGCCAGCAGCCCGGATGAGACCCAGTACTTC
TRBJ1-6 | - | TRBV27 | few | CASSLRSGYNSPLHF | TGTGCCAGCAGTTTAAGGTCGGGTTATAATTCACCCCTCCACTTT
TRBJ1-5 | TRBD1 | TRBV19 | - | CASSNRGGQPQHF | TGTGCCAGTAGTAACAGGGGGGGACAGCCCCAGCATTTT
TRBJ2-7 | - | TRBV29-1 | - | CSARDPGGAPPEQYF | TGCAGCGCCCGAGACCCGGGTGGGGCTCCCCCCGAGCAGTACTTC
TRBJ2-7 | - | TRBV19 | - | CASSTGVHEQYF | TGTGCCAGTAGTACAGGGGTCCACGAGCAGTACTTC
TRBJ1-2 | - | TRBV9 | - | CASSPDLFYGYTF | TGTGCCAGCAGCCCGGACCTTTTTTATGGCTACACCTTC
TRBJ2-2 | TRBD2 | TRBV5-1 | few | CASSPIGGSTGELFF | TGCGCCAGCAGCCCGATCGGCGGGAGTACCGGGGAGCTGTTTTTT
TRBJ2-2 | - | TRBV9 | once | CASSYPGRSNTGELFF | TGTGCCAGCAGTTACCCTGGACGGTCGAACACCGGGGAGCTGTTTTTT
TRBJ2-5 | - | TRBV27 | - | CASSLTGGETQYF | TGTGCCAGCAGTTTAACTGGGGGAGAGACCCAGTACTTC
TRBJ1-5 | - | TRBV9 | once | CASSSTDWGQPQHF | TGTGCCAGCAGCTCTACAGATTGGGGTCAGCCCCAGCATTTT
TRBJ1-2 | - | TRBV6-5 | - | CASSNSRSYTF | TGTGCCAGCAGTAACTCAAGGAGCTACACCTTC
TRBJ1-1 | - | TRBV28 | few | CASTQSRGNTEAFF | TGTGCCAGCACCCAAAGTAGGGGGAACACTGAAGCTTTCTTT
TRBJ2-6 | TRBD1 | TRBV5-1 | - | CASSLGQGATGANVLTF | TGCGCCAGCAGCTTGGGACAGGGGGCTACTGGGGCCAACGTCCTGACTTTC
TRBJ2-2 | TRBD2 | TRBV28 | - | CASSFFWREGPQNGELFF | TGTGCCAGCAGTTTCTTCTGGCGGGAGGGCCCCCAGAACGGGGAGCTGTTTTTT
TRBJ2-7 | - | TRBV7-8 | - | CASSARPTVSYEQYF | TGTGCCAGCAGCGCGCGTCCGACAGTCTCCTACGAGCAGTACTTC
TRBJ2-5 | - | TRBV30 | once | CAWSPLGQGEFQETQYF | TGTGCCTGGAGCCCTCTGGGGCAAGGAGAATTTCAAGAGACCCAGTACTTC
TRBJ1-5 | - | TRBV5-4 | - | CASSLFGSNQPQHF | TGTGCCAGCAGCTTGTTCGGAAGCAATCAGCCCCAGCATTTT
TRBJ2-7 | TRBD2 | TRBV7-2 | - | CASRLSPLSGVGEQYF | TGTGCCAGCAGACTAAGTCCTCTTAGCGGGGTGGGGGAGCAGTACTTC
TRBJ1-2 | - | TRBV19 | few | CASSPRGRAGYTF | TGTGCCAGTAGTCCTCGAGGCAGGGCTGGCTACACCTTC
TRBJ1-1 | - | TRBV18 | - | CASSPRGAAEAFF | TGTGCCAGCTCACCAAGGGGGGCGGCTGAAGCTTTCTTT
TRBJ2-2 | TRBD2 | TRBV5-1 | - | CASSRVAGVAGELFF | TGCGCCAGCAGCCGAGTCGCGGGGGTCGCCGGGGAGCTGTTTTTT
TRBJ1-2 | TRBD1 | TRBV28 | - | CASSGTGGGENGYTF | TGTGCCAGCAGTGGGACAGGGGGGGGAGAAAATGGCTACACCTTC
TRBJ2-5 | TRBD2 | TRBV11-3 | - | CASSSEGPAGQETQYF | TGTGCCAGCAGCTCAGAGGGGCCAGCGGGACAAGAGACCCAGTACTTC
TRBJ2-3 | - | TRBV10-3 | - | CAISESQITQYF | TGTGCCATCAGTGAGTCTCAGATTACGCAGTATTTT
TRBJ2-2 | - | TRBV5-1 | - | CASGNPGAGELFF | TGCGCCAGCGGGAACCCTGGGGCCGGGGAGCTGTTTTTT
TRBJ2-5 | - | TRBV19 | - | CASSISGPPETQYF | TGTGCCAGTAGCATCAGCGGCCCCCCAGAGACCCAGTACTTC
TRBJ2-5 | - | TRBV7-9 | - | CASSLLGLSEETQYF | TGTGCCAGCAGTTTGCTTGGACTATCAGAAGAGACCCAGTACTTC
TRBJ1-3 | - | TRBV10-3 | - | CAISGFSGNTIYF | TGTGCCATCAGTGGATTCTCTGGAAACACCATATATTTT
TRBJ2-6 | - | TRBV5-1 | - | CASSPGSSRSGANVLTF | TGCGCCAGCAGCCCGGGCTCCTCCCGCTCTGGGGCCAACGTCCTGACTTTC
TRBJ2-7 | TRBD2 | TRBV27 | - | CASSLWSSGGLSEQYF | TGTGCCAGCAGTTTATGGTCTAGCGGGGGCCTCAGCGAGCAGTACTTC
TRBJ2-2 | - | TRBV11-2 | - | CASGTSGFWAGELFF | TGTGCCAGCGGCACCTCGGGGTTTTGGGCCGGGGAGCTGTTTTTT
TRBJ2-3 | - | TRBV7-3 | - | CASSLLGGRGPDTQYF | TGTGCCAGCAGCTTATTGGGTGGGAGAGGGCCAGATACGCAGTATTTT
TRBJ1-3 | - | TRBV20-1 | - | CSASTGNTIYF | TGCAGTGCTTCAACCGGAAACACCATATATTTT
TRBJ1-1 | - | TRBV6-5 | - | CASKITLGVAEAFF | TGTGCCAGCAAAATAACTTTAGGGGTGGCTGAAGCTTTCTTT
TRBJ1-2 | TRBD1 | TRBV7-2 | - | CASSLGQADYGYTF | TGTGCCAGCAGCCTCGGACAGGCCGACTATGGCTACACCTTC
TRBJ2-7 | - | TRBV7-2 | once | CASSPFGRARGEQYF | TGTGCCAGCAGCCCTTTCGGGCGGGCCAGGGGCGAGCAGTACTTC
TRBJ2-5 | - | TRBV7-8 | - | CASSLWGSQETQYF | TGTGCCAGCAGCCTTTGGGGGTCCCAAGAGACCCAGTACTTC
TRBJ2-3 | - | TRBV5-8 | - | CASSLVIALTDTQYF | TGTGCCAGCAGCTTGGTGATCGCTCTCACAGATACGCAGTATTTT
TRBJ2-1 | - | TRBV2 | - | CASITVKEQFF | TGTGCCAGCATCACGGTGAAGGAGCAGTTCTTC
TRBJ2-7 | - | TRBV25-1 | - | CASSHLDGREQYF | TGTGCCAGCAGCCACCTGGACGGCCGCGAGCAGTACTTC